Given below is one T cell receptor (beta chain) in context. TCRdb's table, derived via immunoSEQ multiplex PCR, lists solely in-frame clones and lacks some. The table lists approximately 34,000 clones, roughly 76% of them singletons. Losses at the gene ends were 0 bases for V and 1 base for J; bases not matched to a gene: 4. The CDR3 extends over 17 amino acids. Germline values: CDR1 MNHEY, CDR2 SMNVEV (reference sequence). These data belong to a study of T cells in tumors after PD-1 blockade. The sequence was obtained from a human donor with basal cell carcinoma. The starting material was PBMCs, obtained after anti-PD-1 treatment. J is TRBJ2-7 and V is TRBV27, with 12 bases lining up with TRBD1. CDR3 in amino acids: CASSLSGTGGISYEQYF. As DNA, the CDR3 is TGTGCCAGCAGTTTATCCGGGACAGGGGGCATTTCCTACGAGCAGTACTTC.